This T cell receptor (beta chain) was sequenced during a study of T-cell memory formation after mild COVID-19. The study, taken as a whole, reports: CD4+ contracting clones were found mainly in CM and EM, and CD8+ ones in EMRA.

As regards this clonotype: Its target is not known.

V lost 7 bases, J lost 8 bases, and 17 bases stayed unmatched. Germline V CDR1 and CDR2: DFQATT, SNEGSKA (reference sequence). There are 16 residues in the CDR3. TCRdb ran MiXCR on the 5' RACE reads and lists one entry per CDR3 protein. The top ten clones hold about 1.9% of a sample with around 200,000 distinct CDR3 sequences, roughly 17% of them seen once. Sequencing was carried out using PBMCs or a T cell subset sorted from them (not recorded which). This sequence joins TRBV20-1 and TRBJ2-1; 10 positions agree with TRBD2. This receptor was obtained from an adult woman who had mild COVID-19 (a few samples of this study predate the infection). Cell type and time point are not known. This CDR3 reads CSVRKRAGGRWDEQFF. The CDR3 nucleotides are TGCAGTGTTCGGAAGAGAGCGGGAGGGCGATGGGATGAGCAGTTCTTC.